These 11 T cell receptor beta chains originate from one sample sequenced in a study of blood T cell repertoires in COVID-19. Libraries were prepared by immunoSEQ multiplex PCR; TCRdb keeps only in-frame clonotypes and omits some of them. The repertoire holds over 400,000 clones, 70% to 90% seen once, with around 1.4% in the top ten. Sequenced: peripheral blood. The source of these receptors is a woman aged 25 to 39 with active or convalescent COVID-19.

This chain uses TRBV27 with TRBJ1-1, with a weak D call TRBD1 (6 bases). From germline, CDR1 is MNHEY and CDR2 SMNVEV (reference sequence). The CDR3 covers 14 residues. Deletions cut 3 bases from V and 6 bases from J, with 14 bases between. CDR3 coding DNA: TGTGCCAGCAGTTTTGGGGGCGCGGGGGCTGAAGCTTTCTTT. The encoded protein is CASSFGGAGAEAFF.

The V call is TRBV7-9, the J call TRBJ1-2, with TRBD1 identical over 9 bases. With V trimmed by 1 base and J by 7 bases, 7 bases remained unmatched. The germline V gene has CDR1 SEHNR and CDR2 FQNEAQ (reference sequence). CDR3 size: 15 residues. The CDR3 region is CASSLGGTGYGGYTF. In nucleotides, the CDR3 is TGTGCCAGCAGCTTAGGAGGGACAGGGTATGGTGGCTACACCTTC.

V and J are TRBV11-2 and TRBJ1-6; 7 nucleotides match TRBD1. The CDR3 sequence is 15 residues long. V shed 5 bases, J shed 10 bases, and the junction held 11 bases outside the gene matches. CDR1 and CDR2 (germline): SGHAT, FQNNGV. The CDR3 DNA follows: TGTGCCAGCAGCCCACGGACAGGTGGGGGGTCACCCCTCCACTTT. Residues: CASSPRTGGGSPLHF.

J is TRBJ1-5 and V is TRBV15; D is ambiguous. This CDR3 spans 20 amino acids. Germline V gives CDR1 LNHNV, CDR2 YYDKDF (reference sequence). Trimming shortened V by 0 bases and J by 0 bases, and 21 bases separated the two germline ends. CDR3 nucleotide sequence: TGTGCCACCAGCAGAGATTACGGGAAAATTAGTTCCTATAGCAATCAGCCCCAGCATTTT. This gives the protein CATSRDYGKISSYSNQPQHF.

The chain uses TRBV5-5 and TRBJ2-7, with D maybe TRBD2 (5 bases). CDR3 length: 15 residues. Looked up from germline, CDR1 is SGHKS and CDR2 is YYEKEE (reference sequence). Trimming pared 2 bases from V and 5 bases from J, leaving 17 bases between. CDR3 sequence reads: CASSFLAGLFDEQYF. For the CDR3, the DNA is TGTGCCAGCAGCTTCCTGGCGGGCTTATTCGACGAGCAGTACTTC.

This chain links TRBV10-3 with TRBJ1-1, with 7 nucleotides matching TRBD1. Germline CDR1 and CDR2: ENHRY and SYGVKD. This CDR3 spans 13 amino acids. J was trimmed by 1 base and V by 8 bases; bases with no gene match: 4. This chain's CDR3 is CAIGDRENTEAFF. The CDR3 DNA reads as TGTGCCATCGGCGACAGGGAGAACACTGAAGCTTTCTTT.

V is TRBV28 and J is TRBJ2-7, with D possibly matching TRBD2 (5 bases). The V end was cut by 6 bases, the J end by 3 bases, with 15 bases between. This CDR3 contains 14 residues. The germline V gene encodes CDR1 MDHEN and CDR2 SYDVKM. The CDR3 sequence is CASSRYSGDYEQYF. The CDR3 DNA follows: TGTGCCAGCAGCCGTTATTCCGGGGACTACGAGCAGTACTTC.

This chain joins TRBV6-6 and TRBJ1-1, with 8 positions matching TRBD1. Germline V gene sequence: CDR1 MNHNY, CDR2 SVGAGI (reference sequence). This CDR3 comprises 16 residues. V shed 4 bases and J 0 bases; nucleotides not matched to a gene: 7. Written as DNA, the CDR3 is TGTGCCAGCAGTTTTTCAGGGGGCACCATGAACACTGAAGCTTTCTTT. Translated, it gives CASSFSGGTMNTEAFF.

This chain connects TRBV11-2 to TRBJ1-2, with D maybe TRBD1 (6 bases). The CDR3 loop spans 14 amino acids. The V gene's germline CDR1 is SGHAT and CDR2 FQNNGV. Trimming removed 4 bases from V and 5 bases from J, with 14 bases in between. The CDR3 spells CASSSDRNSYGYTF. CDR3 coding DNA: TGTGCCAGCAGCTCCGACAGGAATAGTTATGGCTACACCTTC.

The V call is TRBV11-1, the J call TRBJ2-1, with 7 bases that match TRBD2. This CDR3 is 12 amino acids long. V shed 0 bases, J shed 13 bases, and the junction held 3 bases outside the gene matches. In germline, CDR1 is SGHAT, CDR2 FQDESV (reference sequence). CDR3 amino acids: CASSLAGGSQFF. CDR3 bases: TGTGCCAGCAGCTTAGCGGGAGGGTCTCAGTTCTTC.

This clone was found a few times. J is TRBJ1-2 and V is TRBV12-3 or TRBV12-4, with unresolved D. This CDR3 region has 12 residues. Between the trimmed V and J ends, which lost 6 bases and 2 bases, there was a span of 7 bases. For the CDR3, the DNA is TGTGCCAGCAGCTTTCCCAACTATGGCTACACCTTC. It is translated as CASSFPNYGYTF.